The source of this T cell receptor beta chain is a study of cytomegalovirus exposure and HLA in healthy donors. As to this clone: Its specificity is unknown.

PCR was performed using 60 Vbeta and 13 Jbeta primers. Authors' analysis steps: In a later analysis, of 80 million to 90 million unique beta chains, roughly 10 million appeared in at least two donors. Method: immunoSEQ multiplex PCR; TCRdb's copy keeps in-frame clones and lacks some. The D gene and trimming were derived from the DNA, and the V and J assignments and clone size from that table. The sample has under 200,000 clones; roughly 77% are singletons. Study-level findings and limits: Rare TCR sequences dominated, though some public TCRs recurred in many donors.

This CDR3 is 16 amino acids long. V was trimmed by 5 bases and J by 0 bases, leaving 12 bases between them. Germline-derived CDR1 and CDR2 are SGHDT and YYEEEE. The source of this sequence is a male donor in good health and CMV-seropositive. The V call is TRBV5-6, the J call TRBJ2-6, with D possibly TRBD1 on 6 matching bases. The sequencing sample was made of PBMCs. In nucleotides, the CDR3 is TGTGCCAGCAGGACAGGAGGCTCCTCTGGGGCCAACGTCCTGACTTTC. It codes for CASRTGGSSGANVLTF.